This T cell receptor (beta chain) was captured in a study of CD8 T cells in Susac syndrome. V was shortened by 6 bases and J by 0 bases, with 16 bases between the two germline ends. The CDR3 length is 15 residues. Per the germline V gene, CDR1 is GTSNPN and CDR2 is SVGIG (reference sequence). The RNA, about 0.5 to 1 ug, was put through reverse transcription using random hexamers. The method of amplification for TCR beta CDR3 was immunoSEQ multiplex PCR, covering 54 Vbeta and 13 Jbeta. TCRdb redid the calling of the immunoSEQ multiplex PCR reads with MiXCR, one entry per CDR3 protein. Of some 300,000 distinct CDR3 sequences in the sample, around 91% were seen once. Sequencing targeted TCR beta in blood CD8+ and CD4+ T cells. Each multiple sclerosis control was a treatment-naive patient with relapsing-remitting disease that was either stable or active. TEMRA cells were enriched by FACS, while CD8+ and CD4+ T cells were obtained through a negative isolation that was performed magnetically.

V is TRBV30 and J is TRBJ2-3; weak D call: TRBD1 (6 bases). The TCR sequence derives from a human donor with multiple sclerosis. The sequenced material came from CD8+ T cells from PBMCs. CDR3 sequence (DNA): TGTGCCTGCATGACAGGAGTGTCTAGCACAGATACGCAGTATTTT. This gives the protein CACMTGVSSTDTQYF. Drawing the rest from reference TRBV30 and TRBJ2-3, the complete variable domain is SQTIHQWPATLVQPVGSPLSLECTVEGTSNPNLYWYRQAAGRGLQLLFYSVGIGQISSEVPQNLSASRPQDRQFILSSKKLLLSDSGFYLCACMTGVSSTDTQYFGPGTRLTVL.